Described below is a single TCR beta chain sequence and its context. This specimen belongs to a study of blood T cell repertoires in COVID-19. Using immunoSEQ multiplex PCR, the repertoire was profiled, and TCRdb retains in-frame clones only, with some absent. This sample has over 200,000 clones; around 83% occur once, and the top ten carry approximately 6%. The CDR3 extends over 12 amino acids. Trimming removed 8 bases at V and 10 bases at J, with 15 bases between. Germline CDR1 reads ENHRY; CDR2 reads SYGVKD. The sample was peripheral blood. The sequence was collected from a man at least 80 years old with acute or convalescent COVID-19. The rearrangement links TRBV10-3 to TRBJ2-1; D might be TRBD2 (7 bases). The CDR3 reads CAISGDSGEQFF. The CDR3 coding sequence is TGTGCCATCTCAGGGGATAGCGGGGAGCAGTTCTTC.